This T cell receptor beta chain was retrieved from a study of cytomegalovirus exposure and HLA in healthy donors. Broader study findings: According to a later analysis, most TCR beta chains associated with CMV appeared HLA-restricted. The productive fraction for most TCR beta V segments was about 87% or about 30% in an earlier analysis. Several of the most significant clusters were apparently associated with common viral pathogens in a later analysis. Rare sequences made up most TCRs, while some public TCRs were found in many donors.

Worth noting for this clone: Its cognate antigen is unknown.

PCR employed 60 Vbeta and 13 Jbeta primers. The repertoire was sequenced with immunoSEQ multiplex PCR; TCRdb's copy has only in-frame clones and lacks some. The data contain 75,000 to 95,000 clones, 65% to 85% of them singletons. Trimming took 4 bases from V and 3 from J; bases not matched to a gene: 5. In germline, CDR1 is SNHLY, CDR2 FYNNEI. This CDR3 is built from 15 residues. The receptor comes from a man younger than 30 in good health and CMV-seronegative. Source material: PBMCs. The chain combines TRBV2 with TRBJ2-3; 9 bases are shared with TRBD1. The CDR3 region has the DNA TGTGCCAGCAGTGTCGGCGGGACAGGGACAGATACGCAGTATTTT. Its translation is CASSVGGTGTDTQYF. Drawing the rest from reference TRBV2 and TRBJ2-3, the complete variable domain is EPEVTQTPSHQVTQMGQEVILRCVPISNHLYFYWYRQILGQKVEFLVSFYNNEISEKSEIFDDQFSVERPDGSNFTLKIRSTKLEDSAMYFCASSVGGTGTDTQYFGPGTRLTVL.